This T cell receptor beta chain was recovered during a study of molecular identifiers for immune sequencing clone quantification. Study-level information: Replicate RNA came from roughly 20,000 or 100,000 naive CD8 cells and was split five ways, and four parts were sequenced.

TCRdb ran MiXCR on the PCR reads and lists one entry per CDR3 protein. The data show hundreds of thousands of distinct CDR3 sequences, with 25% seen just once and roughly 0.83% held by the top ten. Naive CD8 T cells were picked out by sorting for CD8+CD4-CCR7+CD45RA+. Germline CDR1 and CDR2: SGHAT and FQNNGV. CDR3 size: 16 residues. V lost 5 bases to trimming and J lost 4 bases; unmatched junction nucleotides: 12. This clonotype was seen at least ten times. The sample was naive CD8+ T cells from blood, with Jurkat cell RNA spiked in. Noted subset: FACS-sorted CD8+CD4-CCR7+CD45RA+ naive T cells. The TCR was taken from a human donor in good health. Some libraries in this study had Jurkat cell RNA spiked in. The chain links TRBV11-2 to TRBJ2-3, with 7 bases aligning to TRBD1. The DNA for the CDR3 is TGTGCCAGCAGCGCCCCTGACAGGGTTGGGGCAGATACGCAGTATTTT. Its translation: CASSAPDRVGADTQYF.